The rows below give T cell receptor beta chains drawn from one sample of a study of identical twins. TCRdb passed the 5' RACE reads through MiXCR, listing each CDR3 protein once. The data contain 450,000 to 650,000 distinct CDR3 sequences, 15% of them singletons. A further study also used this sample, focusing on yellow fever vaccine responses in identical twins.

What was sequenced was CD4+ T cells sorted from blood. The source of these receptors is a woman between 18 and 29 years old in good health. Both conserved end residues are part of each CDR3. Each record gives: J gene, D gene, clone size, V gene, CDR3 DNA, CDR3 protein. A D gene is named only where the DNA matches it firmly. Clone size is stated in some rows and not others, as once, few, many or a class when expanded.

>TRBJ2-7|TRBD2|few|TRBV20-1
TGCAGTGTCAGAGAGGGACTAGCGGGAATTGAGCAGTACTTC
CSVREGLAGIEQYF
>TRBJ2-3|TRBD2|few|TRBV20-1
TGCAGTCAAGAAGCGGGGACAGATACGCAGTATTTT
CSQEAGTDTQYF
>TRBJ2-3|NA|NA|TRBV20-1
TGCAGTGCTAGGACTAGGGATACGCAGTATTTT
CSARTRDTQYF
>TRBJ1-5|NA|few|TRBV15
TGTGCCACCAGCAAACAGGCAGTCAATCAGCCCCAGCATTTT
CATSKQAVNQPQHF
>TRBJ2-1|NA|NA|TRBV28
TGTGCCAGCAGTTTACATGACTACAATGAGCAGTTCTTC
CASSLHDYNEQFF
>TRBJ1-6|TRBD1|NA|TRBV12-3/TRBV12-4
TGTGCCAGCAGTTTCCAGGGGGGAAGCTCACCCCTCCACTTT
CASSFQGGSSPLHF
>TRBJ2-3|TRBD2|many|TRBV5-1
TGCGCCAGCAGCTTGGCGACTAGCGGGCTCACAGATACGCAGTATTTT
CASSLATSGLTDTQYF
>TRBJ2-5|NA|NA|TRBV27
TGTGCCAGCAGCAAACCGGGCCTGGGGAGGGAGACCCAGTACTTC
CASSKPGLGRETQYF
>TRBJ1-2|TRBD1|NA|TRBV3-1
TGTGCCAGCAGCCAAACCCCGGGACAGAACTATGGCTACACCTTC
CASSQTPGQNYGYTF
>TRBJ2-1|TRBD2|NA|TRBV20-1
TGCAGTGCTTCCCGGACTAGCGGGGCCTCCTACAATGAGCAGTTCTTC
CSASRTSGASYNEQFF
>TRBJ1-2|NA|NA|TRBV5-4
TGTGCCAGCAGCCGACAGTGGGGACCTGGTGGCTACACCTTC
CASSRQWGPGGYTF
>TRBJ2-1|TRBD2|NA|TRBV12-3/TRBV12-4
TGTGCCAGCAGCCCCGCGTTACCCGGGACTAGCGGCTACAATGAGCAGTTCTTC
CASSPALPGTSGYNEQFF
>TRBJ2-1|TRBD2|NA|TRBV5-1
TGCGCCAGCAGCCTAGCGGGACTCAATGAGCAGTTCTTC
CASSLAGLNEQFF
>TRBJ1-6|NA|few|TRBV6-2/TRBV6-3
TGTGCCAGCAGCCCCACGGGACACACAAATTCACCCCTCCACTTT
CASSPTGHTNSPLHF
>TRBJ2-1|NA|NA|TRBV3-1
TGTGCCAGCAGCCCCGGGACCACCTTCAGTGAGCAGTTCTTC
CASSPGTTFSEQFF
>TRBJ2-7|NA|NA|TRBV27
TGTGCCAGCAGTCTCCCACAAGGGGAGCAGTACTTC
CASSLPQGEQYF
>TRBJ2-1|TRBD2|NA|TRBV12-3/TRBV12-4
TGTGCCAGCAGTTCGACTAGCGGGGGAAACTCCTACAATGAGCAGTTCTTC
CASSSTSGGNSYNEQFF
>TRBJ1-3|NA|NA|TRBV28
TGTGCCAGCAGCCGCCGGGCAGAGGCTGGAAACACCATATATTTT
CASSRRAEAGNTIYF
>TRBJ2-1|TRBD1|few|TRBV3-1
TGTGCCAGCAGCCACCGGGACAGGGATGAAGGACAGCAGTTCTTC
CASSHRDRDEGQQFF
>TRBJ2-1|TRBD2|NA|TRBV2
TGTGCCAGCAGTGGCCCTAGCGGGAGCAATGAGCAGTTCTTC
CASSGPSGSNEQFF
>TRBJ2-2|NA|many|TRBV12-3/TRBV12-4
TGTGCCAGCAGTTTACGGGAGAACACCGGGGAGCTGTTTTTT
CASSLRENTGELFF
>TRBJ2-1|TRBD2|many|TRBV10-1
TGCGCCAGCAGTGAAGTGGGACTATCCGAGCAGTTCTTC
CASSEVGLSEQFF
>TRBJ1-2|NA|few|TRBV20-1
TGCAGTGCTGAGACAGCTAACTATGGCTACACCTTC
CSAETANYGYTF
>TRBJ2-3|TRBD2|NA|TRBV3-1
TGTGCCAGCAGCCAAGAAGGCGGGGGGAGTGCGTATTTT
CASSQEGGGSAYF
>TRBJ2-3|TRBD2|NA|TRBV20-1
TGCAGTGCCAAAATCGGGGGGGCGGGAGATACGCAGTATTTT
CSAKIGGAGDTQYF
>TRBJ1-1|NA|few|TRBV4-1
TGCGCCAGCAGCCAAGATCCGACAGACAAAGCTTTCTTT
CASSQDPTDKAFF
>TRBJ2-1|TRBD2|NA|TRBV20-1
TGCAGTGCTGGAGGGACTAGCGGGAGCTCATACAATGAGCAGTTCTTC
CSAGGTSGSSYNEQFF
>TRBJ2-1|NA|NA|TRBV28
TGTGCCAGCAGTTTATTTACAGCAGGGTCGCATGAGCAGTTCTTC
CASSLFTAGSHEQFF
>TRBJ2-1|NA|NA|TRBV2
TGTGCCAGCAGTGCGAACAGGGCACTGGGTGAGCAGTTCTTC
CASSANRALGEQFF
>TRBJ2-7|NA|NA|TRBV2
TGTGCCAGCCGATACGGGGGTCTCGACGAGCAGTACTTC
CASRYGGLDEQYF
>TRBJ2-5|TRBD2|NA|TRBV28
TGTGCCAGCAGTTTGGGCAGCGGGGGGGCTCAAGAGACCCAGTACTTC
CASSLGSGGAQETQYF
>TRBJ1-2|NA|NA|TRBV12-3/TRBV12-4
TGTGCCAGCAGCCAACCGCCGAACTATGGCTACACCTTC
CASSQPPNYGYTF
>TRBJ1-2|TRBD1|NA|TRBV10-3
TGTGCCATCAGTGAGAGGCAGGGGGTCAGCTATGGCTACACCTTC
CAISERQGVSYGYTF
>TRBJ2-2|TRBD1|NA|TRBV18
TGTGCCAGCTCACCGCCACAGGGGTTCACCGGGGAGCTGTTTTTT
CASSPPQGFTGELFF
>TRBJ2-5|NA|few|TRBV5-1
TGCGCCAGCAGCTTGCCAAGGCAAAGAGAAAAAGAGACCCAGTACTTC
CASSLPRQREKETQYF